The 12 T cell receptor beta chains in this list originate from one sample, sequenced in a study of CD8 T cells in Susac syndrome. The RNA, roughly 0.45 to 1 ug, was put through reverse transcription using random hexamers. TCRdb reprocessed the immunoSEQ multiplex PCR reads via MiXCR and lists one record per CDR3 protein. This sample has approximately 170,000 distinct CDR3 sequences, with roughly 94% found just once. Sequenced input: CD4+ T cells from PBMCs. The receptors were sampled from a human donor in good health.

The CDR3 DNA is TGTGCCAGCAGTTGGACTAGCGGGAGGTTCGGGGAGCTGTTTTTT. Protein: CASSWTSGRFGELFF. This chain connects TRBV2 to TRBJ2-2; 14 bases are a match to TRBD2. This CDR3 comprises 15 residues. The V and J ends lost 5 bases and 7 bases, in that order; junction bases with no gene match: 3. The germline CDR1 and CDR2 sequences are SNHLY and FYNNEI. Using reference TRBV2 and TRBJ2-2 for the parts outside the CDR3, the full variable domain is EPEVTQTPSHQVTQMGQEVILRCVPISNHLYFYWYRQILGQKVEFLVSFYNNEISEKSEIFDDQFSVERPDGSNFTLKIRSTKLEDSAMYFCASSWTSGRFGELFFGEGSRLTVL.

V usage is TRBV28 and J usage is TRBJ2-1, with D maybe TRBD2 (5 bases). V shed 4 bases and J shed 12 bases, with 10 bases lying between them. Germline CDR1 is MDHEN and CDR2 is SYDVKM. The CDR3 covers 11 residues. CDR3 in amino acids: CASSSLGGQFF. The CDR3 nucleotides are TGTGCCAGCAGTTCCCTAGGAGGGCAGTTCTTC.

This rearrangement joins TRBV6-1 to TRBJ1-1; 7 nucleotides line up with TRBD1. Germline CDR1 reads MNHNS; CDR2 reads SASEGT. V trimming: 6 bases; J trimming: 1 base; junction bases outside the gene matches: 5. This CDR3 has 14 amino acids. The CDR3 DNA is TGTGCCAGCAGACTGACAGGGCCGAACACTGAAGCTTTCTTT. This codes for CASRLTGPNTEAFF.

The chain uses TRBV9 and TRBJ1-2; D ambiguous. The CDR3 is 16 amino acids. Germline V lookup: CDR1 SGDLS, CDR2 YYNGEE. CDR3 nucleotides: TGTTCAGCCCTCGTACGGAGCGGGTGCCCAAACTATGGCTACACCTTC. It codes for CSALVRSGCPNYGYTF.

The V and J genes are TRBV20-1 and TRBJ2-3, with a possible D match to TRBD2 (5 bases). The V and J ends lost 6 bases and 2 bases respectively, with 12 bases between them. This CDR3 is built from 13 residues. The germline gives CDR1 DFQATT, CDR2 SNEGSKA (reference sequence). CDR3 bases: TGCAGTGCCCCCCTAGCTTCCACAGATACGCAGTATTTT. Amino acid sequence: CSAPLASTDTQYF.

The genes are TRBV28 and TRBJ1-2; D is unclear. CDR1 MDHEN and CDR2 SYDVKM come from the germline V gene. The CDR3 runs to 14 residues. With 4 bases removed from V and 2 bases from J, the gap between germline ends came to 11 bases. The CDR3 DNA reads as TGTGCCAGCAGTTACACGGACGGCAACTATGGCTACACCTTC. Residues: CASSYTDGNYGYTF.

The CDR3 coding sequence is TGCGCCAGCAGCTTGGGGACTAGCGGGTTCTACAATGAGCAGTTCTTC. This encodes CASSLGTSGFYNEQFF. The J gene is TRBJ2-1, the V gene TRBV5-1; 11 nucleotides line up with TRBD2. V lost 0 bases to trimming and J lost 3 bases; unmatched junction nucleotides: 2. Looked up from germline, CDR1 is SGHRS and CDR2 is YFSETQ. CDR3 size: 16 residues.

V and J are TRBV6-4 and TRBJ2-2; no clear D gene. CDR3 length: 13 amino acids. Trimming stripped 0 bases from V and 7 bases from J, with 6 bases between. CDR1 and CDR2 from the germline V gene are MRHNA and SNTAGT. The DNA for the CDR3 is TGTGCCAGCAGTGACTCCGATATCGGGGAGCTGTTTTTT. Translated, it gives CASSDSDIGELFF.

V and J are TRBV19 and TRBJ1-4; 10 bases align to TRBD1. Germline V gene sequence: CDR1 LNHDA, CDR2 SQIVND (reference sequence). The CDR3 extends over 16 amino acids. J lost 8 bases, V lost 3 bases, and 9 bases had no gene match. The CDR3 here is CASSITPGQGSEKLFF. CDR3 nucleotide sequence: TGTGCCAGTAGTATTACCCCGGGACAGGGGTCCGAAAAACTGTTTTTT.

CDR3 sequence reads: CASRGQFLYEQYF. CDR3 in DNA: TGTGCCAGCAGGGGACAGTTTCTCTACGAGCAGTACTTC. This chain uses TRBV6-1 with TRBJ2-7, with 7 bases matching TRBD1. The germline V gene has CDR1 MNHNS and CDR2 SASEGT. This CDR3 spans 13 amino acids. J gave up 3 bases and V 6 bases, and 5 bases lay outside the gene matches.

CDR3 sequence (DNA): TGCAGCGTTTTAGGGGTATACGAGCAGTACTTC. Translating gives CSVLGVYEQYF. V is TRBV29-1 and J is TRBJ2-7, with D possibly being TRBD1 (5 bases). V shed 5 bases and J shed 4 bases, with 9 bases lying between them. The CDR3 runs 11 residues. Looked up from germline, CDR1 is SQVTM and CDR2 is ANQGSEA.

This chain uses TRBV23-1 with TRBJ1-5; TRBD1 agrees at 7 bases. TRBV23-1 is identified as an open reading frame with a role that is uncertain. The length of the CDR3 is 18 residues. Trimming cost V 6 bases and J 3 bases; bases outside gene matches: 17. The CDR3 sequence: CASRDEASGQPYNQPQHF. CDR3 DNA: TGCGCCAGCAGGGATGAGGCCTCGGGACAGCCCTACAATCAGCCCCAGCATTTT.